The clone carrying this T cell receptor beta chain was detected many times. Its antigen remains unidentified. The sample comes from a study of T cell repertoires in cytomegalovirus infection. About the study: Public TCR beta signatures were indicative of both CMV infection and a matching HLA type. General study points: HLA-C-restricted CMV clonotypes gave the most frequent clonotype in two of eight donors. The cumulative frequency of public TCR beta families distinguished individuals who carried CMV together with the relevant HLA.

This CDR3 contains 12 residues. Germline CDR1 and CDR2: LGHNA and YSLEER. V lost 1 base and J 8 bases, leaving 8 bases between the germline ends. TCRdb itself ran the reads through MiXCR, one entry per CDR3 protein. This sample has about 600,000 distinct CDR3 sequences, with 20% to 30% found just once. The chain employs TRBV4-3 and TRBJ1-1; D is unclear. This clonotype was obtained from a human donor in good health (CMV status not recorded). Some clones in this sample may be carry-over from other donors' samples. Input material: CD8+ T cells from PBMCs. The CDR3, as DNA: TGCGCCAGCAGCCAAGTCGGCTACGAAGCTTTCTTT. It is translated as CASSQVGYEAFF.